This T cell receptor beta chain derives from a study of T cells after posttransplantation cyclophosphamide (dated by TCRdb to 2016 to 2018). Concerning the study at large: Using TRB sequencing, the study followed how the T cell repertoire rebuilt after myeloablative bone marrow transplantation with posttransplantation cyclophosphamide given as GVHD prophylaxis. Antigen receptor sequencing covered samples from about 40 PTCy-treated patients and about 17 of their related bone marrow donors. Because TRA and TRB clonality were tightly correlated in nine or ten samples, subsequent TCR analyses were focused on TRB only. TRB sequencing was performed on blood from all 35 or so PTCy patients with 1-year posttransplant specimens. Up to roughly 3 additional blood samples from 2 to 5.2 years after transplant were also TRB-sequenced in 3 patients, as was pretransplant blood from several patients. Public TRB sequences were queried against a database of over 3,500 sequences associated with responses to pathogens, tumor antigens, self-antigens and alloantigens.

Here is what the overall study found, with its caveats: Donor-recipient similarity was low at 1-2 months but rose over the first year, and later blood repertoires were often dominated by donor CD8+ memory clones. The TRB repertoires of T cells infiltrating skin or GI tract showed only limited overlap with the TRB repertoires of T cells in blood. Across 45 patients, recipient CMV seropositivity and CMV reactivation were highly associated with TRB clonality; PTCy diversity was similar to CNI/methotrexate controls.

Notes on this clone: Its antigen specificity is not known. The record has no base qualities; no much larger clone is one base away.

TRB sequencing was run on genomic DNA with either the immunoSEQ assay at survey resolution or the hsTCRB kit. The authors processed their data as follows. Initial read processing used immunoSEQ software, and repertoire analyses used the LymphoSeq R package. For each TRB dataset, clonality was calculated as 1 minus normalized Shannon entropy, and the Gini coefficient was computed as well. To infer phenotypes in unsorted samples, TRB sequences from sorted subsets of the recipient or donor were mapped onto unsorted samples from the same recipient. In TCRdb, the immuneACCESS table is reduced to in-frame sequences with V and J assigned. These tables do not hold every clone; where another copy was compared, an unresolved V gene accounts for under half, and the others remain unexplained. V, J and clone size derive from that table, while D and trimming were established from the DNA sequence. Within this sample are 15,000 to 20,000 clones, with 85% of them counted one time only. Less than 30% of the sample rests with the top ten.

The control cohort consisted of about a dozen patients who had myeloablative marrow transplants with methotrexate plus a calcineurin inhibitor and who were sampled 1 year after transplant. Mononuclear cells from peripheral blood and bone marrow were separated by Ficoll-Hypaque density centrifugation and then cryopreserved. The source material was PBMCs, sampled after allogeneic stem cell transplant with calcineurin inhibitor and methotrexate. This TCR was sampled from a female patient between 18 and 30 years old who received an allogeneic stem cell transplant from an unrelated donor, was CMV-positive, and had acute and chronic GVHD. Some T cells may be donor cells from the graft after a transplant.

The encoded CDR3 is CASSFGAGGSNEQFF. The DNA reads as follows: TGTGCCAGCAGCTTCGGCGCGGGAGGGAGCAATGAGCAGTTCTTC. The chain was built from TRBV5-4 and TRBJ2-1; 9 of the junction bases match TRBD2. The CDR3 runs 15 residues from the cysteine to the phenylalanine. Only CDR3 DNA remains: 45 bases, in frame from the first base. The germline V gene (reference sequence) specifies SGHNT as CDR1 and YYREEE as CDR2. V lost 2 bases and J lost 6 bases, and the count of bases not matched to a germline gene is 6.